The entry below gives a single TCR beta chain sequence along with its context. The CDR3 consists of 13 residues. V dropped 5 bases and J dropped 2; count of bases not matched to a gene: 1. Germline values: CDR1 SGHKS, CDR2 YYEKEE (reference sequence). In the source study's methods: Amplification of reference gene primers was used by the study to estimate nucleated cell counts. Clones were read by immunoSEQ multiplex PCR, and TCRdb kept only the in-frame ones, dropping some. The DNA was the basis for D and trimming; V, J and clone size are from that table. The sample contains some 120,000 clones, approximately 87% of which appear only once. This entry belongs to a study of blood T cell repertoires in COVID-19. Background on the study: Some COVID-19 samples were acute and others convalescent; all came from the United States, Italy and Spain. The cDNA or gDNA used as material had been derived from T cells, B-cell-depleted T cells, or PBMCs.

The clonotype originates from a woman aged 45-65 years with acute or convalescent COVID-19. This rearrangement joins TRBV5-5 to TRBJ2-3, with TRBD2 matching over 8 bases. The source material was peripheral blood. CDR3 sequence reads: CASRRGATDTQYF. CDR3 bases: TGTGCCAGCAGGCGGGGGGCCACAGATACGCAGTATTTT. The variable domain in full, with the rest retrieved from reference TRBV5-5 and TRBJ2-3, is DAGVTQSPTHLIKTRGQQVTLRCSPISGHKSVSWYQQVLGQGPQFIFQYYEKEERGRGNFPDRFSARQFPNYSSELNVNALLLGDSALYLCASRRGATDTQYFGPGTRLTVL.